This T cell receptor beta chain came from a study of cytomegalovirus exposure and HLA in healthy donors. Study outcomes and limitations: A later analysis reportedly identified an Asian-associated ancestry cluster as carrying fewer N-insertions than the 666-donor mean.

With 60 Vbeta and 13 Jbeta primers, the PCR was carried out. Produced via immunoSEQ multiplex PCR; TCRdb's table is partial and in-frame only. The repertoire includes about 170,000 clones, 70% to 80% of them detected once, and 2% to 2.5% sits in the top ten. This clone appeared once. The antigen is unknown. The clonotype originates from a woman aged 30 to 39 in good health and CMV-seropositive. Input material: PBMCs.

This CDR3 is CASSLLGWEFTDTQYF. The CDR3 DNA follows: TGTGCCAGCAGTTTACTTGGGTGGGAGTTCACAGATACGCAGTATTTT. This chain joins TRBV27 and TRBJ2-3; possibly TRBD2 for D (5 bases). The CDR3 covers 16 residues. Trimming removed 2 bases from V and 2 bases from J, with 14 bases in between. The germline gives CDR1 MNHEY, CDR2 SMNVEV (reference sequence).